Shown below are 17 T cell receptor beta chains from a single sample sequenced in a study of blood T cell repertoires in COVID-19. Profiled with immunoSEQ multiplex PCR; TCRdb holds only in-frame clones, not every one. In the table there are about 81,000 clones, 88% of which are singletons. The material sequenced was peripheral blood. The origin of the receptors is a woman over 75 with acute or convalescent COVID-19.

V gene TRBV7-2 combines with J gene TRBJ2-2; a weak D match, TRBD1 (5 bases). V dropped 5 bases and J dropped 4 bases, with 8 bases sitting between them. Germline loops: CDR1 SGHTA, CDR2 FQGNSA. The CDR3 has 13 residues. The CDR3 DNA reads as TGTGCCAGCAGCAGGGGTGGCACCGGGGAGCTGTTTTTT. Protein: CASSRGGTGELFF.

V gene TRBV5-1 combines with J gene TRBJ2-5; 11 bases match TRBD2. Germline V CDR1 and CDR2: SGHRS, YFSETQ. After removal of 5 bases from V and 4 bases from J, the junction contained 10 bases not matched to a gene. The CDR3 spans 16 residues. Written as DNA, the CDR3 is TGCGCCAGCAGAGCAGGTAGCGGGGGGGCCCTAGAGACCCAGTACTTC. Translated: CASRAGSGGALETQYF.

This clone has a handful of counts. The chain employs TRBV28 and TRBJ1-2; D not certain. Looked up from germline, CDR1 is MDHEN and CDR2 is SYDVKM. The ends were cut back, 8 bases at V and 6 bases at J, with 13 bases in the middle. The CDR3 has 12 amino acids. The CDR3 here is CASSLNSDGYTF. The DNA of the CDR3 is TGTGCCAGCTCCCTAAATTCTGATGGCTACACCTTC.

The chain combines TRBV21-1 with TRBJ1-6; TRBD1 was called by the table and not checked on the DNA. TRBV21-1 is given as a pseudogene. CDR3 length: 18 residues. CDR3 amino acids: CASSISDRDGTYNSPLHF. The CDR3 DNA is TGTGCCAGCAGCATCTCGGACAGGGACGGCACCTATAATTCACCCCTCCACTTT.

V usage is TRBV4-1 and J usage is TRBJ1-4; D is unclear. Looked up from germline, CDR1 is MGHRA and CDR2 is YSYEKL. V was shortened by 4 bases and J by 3 bases, with 15 bases between the two germline ends. CDR3 length: 16 amino acids. CDR3 residues: CASSLQYSRPNEKLFF. The CDR3 DNA is TGCGCCAGCAGCCTACAGTACTCGAGACCTAATGAAAAACTGTTTTTT.

The chain couples TRBV11-2 to TRBJ2-7; D call uncertain. V was cut by 5 bases and J by 2 bases, with 10 bases left in between. This CDR3 contains 13 residues. From germline, CDR1 is SGHAT and CDR2 FQNNGV. The DNA of the CDR3 is TGTGCCAGCAGCCCAGGCCCTACCTACGAGCAGTACTTC. Translation: CASSPGPTYEQYF.

This rearrangement joins TRBV29-1 to TRBJ2-3; D may be TRBD1 (5 bases). The CDR3 contains 11 residues. The V end lost 3 bases, the J end lost 7 bases, and 8 bases lay between the germline ends. Per germline, CDR1 SQVTM and CDR2 ANQGSEA. The DNA of the CDR3 is TGCAGCGTTGATGGGGCCTATACGCAGTATTTT. Amino acid sequence: CSVDGAYTQYF.

The chain couples TRBV29-1 to TRBJ2-2; TRBD1 aligns across 8 bases. V shed 6 bases and J 5 bases; nucleotides not matched to a gene: 5. Germline lookup yields CDR1 SQVTM and CDR2 ANQGSEA. This CDR3 spans 13 amino acids. The CDR3 DNA reads TGCAGCGTCGGGACAGGCTTAACCGGGGAGCTGTTTTTT. Protein: CSVGTGLTGELFF.

This chain links TRBV29-1 with TRBJ1-2, with D maybe TRBD1 (5 bases). Germline CDR1 and CDR2: SQVTM and ANQGSEA. Trimming cost V 1 base and J 7 bases, with 19 bases left between them. The CDR3 runs to 15 residues. CDR3: CSVEGGPGGWGGYTF. CDR3 nucleotides: TGCAGCGTTGAAGGTGGCCCCGGGGGGTGGGGTGGCTACACCTTC.

The rearrangement links TRBV7-9 to TRBJ2-7; possibly TRBD1 for D (5 bases). V dropped 0 bases and J dropped 5 bases, with 23 bases sitting between them. The CDR3 consists of 18 residues. Germline CDR1 is SEHNR and CDR2 is FQNEAQ (reference sequence). CDR3 nucleotide sequence: TGTGCCAGCAGCTTAGCTTCGAGTGGACACTCCTTTAGGGACGAGCAGTACTTC. Its translation: CASSLASSGHSFRDEQYF.

The gene calls are TRBV19 and TRBJ1-6; 7 nucleotides agree with TRBD1. The CDR3 has 15 amino acids. The V gene end was trimmed by 3 bases and the J gene end by 7 bases; junction bases not matched to a gene: 6. Germline CDR1 reads LNHDA; CDR2 reads SQIVND (reference sequence). This CDR3 reads CASSIDREANSPLHF. The CDR3 bases are TGTGCCAGTAGTATTGACAGGGAGGCGAATTCACCCCTCCACTTT.

This chain connects TRBV7-2 to TRBJ2-3, with 9 bases identical to TRBD2. CDR3 length: 17 residues. The V gene end was trimmed by 8 bases and the J gene end by 4 bases; junction bases not matched to a gene: 16. Germline assignment: CDR1 SGHTA and CDR2 FQGNSA. The CDR3 DNA reads as TGTGCCAGCGGTTCCCGCCGGGGACTAGCAGGGTCAGATACGCAGTATTTT. It codes for CASGSRRGLAGSDTQYF.

The chain joins TRBV14 to TRBJ2-7; the D gene is possibly TRBD1 (5 bases). CDR3 length: 13 amino acids. Trimming cost V 1 base and J 4 bases, with 8 bases left between them. Germline V gives CDR1 SGHDN, CDR2 FVKESK. The CDR3 bases are TGTGCCAGCAGCCAAGTACAGGAATACGAGCAGTACTTC. Protein: CASSQVQEYEQYF.

This clone was detected only once. Here the CDR3 reads CASSTDRGTGYGYTF. CDR3 in DNA: TGTGCCAGCAGCACCGACAGGGGTACGGGCTATGGCTACACCTTC. The chain is built from TRBV21-1 and TRBJ1-2; the table's TRBD1 call for D was not verified on the DNA. TRBV21-1 is termed a pseudogene. The CDR3 is 15 residues long.

This clone was counted only a few times. The gene calls are TRBV20-1 and TRBJ2-7; tentatively, D is TRBD1 (5 bases). The CDR3 extends over 11 amino acids. Per the germline V gene, CDR1 is DFQATT and CDR2 is SNEGSKA (reference sequence). V gave up 5 bases and J gave up 4 bases, with 9 bases separating them. As DNA, the CDR3 is TGCAGTGCTGTACAGGAATACGAGCAGTACTTC. This translates into CSAVQEYEQYF.

The chain couples TRBV2 to TRBJ1-2; D is ambiguous. Germline V gives CDR1 SNHLY, CDR2 FYNNEI. The ends were cut back, 4 bases at V and 7 bases at J, with 4 bases in the middle. The CDR3 is made up of 10 amino acids. For the CDR3, the DNA is TGTGCCAGCAGTGTTCGTGGCTACACCTTC. It codes for CASSVRGYTF.

This sequence joins TRBV7-2 and TRBJ1-2; D perhaps matches TRBD1 (5 bases). V lost 0 bases and J lost 4, with 9 bases in between. CDR1 is SGHTA and CDR2 is FQGNSA in the germline V gene. The CDR3 extends over 14 amino acids. The DNA of the CDR3 is TGTGCCAGCAGCTTAGCAGGGGTGCCCTATGGCTACACCTTC. Its translation: CASSLAGVPYGYTF.